The sequence of this T cell receptor (beta chain) was determined in a study of beta chain features in type 1 diabetes. Study in general: Patient and healthy donor groups were alike in age, gender and cell yields. Points from the study as a whole: For Type 1 diabetes patients, all four CD4+ subsets carried TCRB CDR3s that were moderately but significantly shorter. A PCR bias possibly favoring shorter templates would apply equally to patients and controls. More deletions and fewer insertions at VDJ junctions were found in patients with type 1 diabetes.

CDR1 is SGHNT, CDR2 YENEEA, per germline. This CDR3 comprises 15 residues. V shed 4 bases, J shed 3 bases, and the junction held 3 bases outside the gene matches. Every bit of the isolated RNA underwent reverse transcription, so sequencing read expressed TCRB transcripts. Method: immunoSEQ multiplex PCR; TCRdb's copy keeps in-frame clones and lacks some. Counted here are more than 250,000 clones, about 13% occurring once; the ten biggest clones make up 0.017%. This clone came up a few times. Its antigen is undetermined. The genes are TRBV11-3 and TRBJ2-2; 9 positions match TRBD2. Sequencing was done on a sample of naive CD4+ T cells from blood. This TCR was recovered from a man aged 25-45 years with type 1 diabetes. The CDR3 sequence is CASSSTSGHTGELFF. As DNA, the CDR3 is TGTGCCAGCAGCTCCACTAGCGGGCACACCGGGGAGCTGTTTTTT.